This T cell receptor beta chain emerged from a study of early T cells in non-severe SARS-CoV-2 infection. At the level of the study: Sequenced bulk RNA came from whole blood that was unsorted, and chains were unpaired. Whole-study findings and limits: Private and CD4 specificities were missed by VDJdb matching, which favored anti-spike CD8 responses.

The table lists this clonotype with many counts. Its antigen is undetermined. Individual cDNA molecules received unique molecular identifiers during library preparation. TCRdb fed the 5' RACE reads into MiXCR, producing one record per CDR3 protein. The sample yields about 63,000 distinct CDR3 sequences, 13% seen once. The germline V gene encodes CDR1 DFQATT and CDR2 SNEGSKA (reference sequence). With 0 bases clipped from V and 4 bases from J, the junction kept 6 bases outside the gene matches. This CDR3 comprises 15 residues. Sequenced: whole blood. The TCR originated in an adult who was a healthcare worker with PCR-confirmed SARS-CoV-2 infection or an uninfected control (not recorded which). The chain links TRBV20-1 to TRBJ2-1, with 7 bases that match TRBD2. The CDR3: CSAREARGKYNEQFF. CDR3 bases: TGCAGTGCTAGAGAGGCGCGGGGGAAGTACAATGAGCAGTTCTTC.